This entry lists 5 T cell receptor beta chains sequenced from one sample in a study of cytomegalovirus exposure and HLA in healthy donors. TCRdb's copy holds only in-frame clones and misses some; the assay was immunoSEQ multiplex PCR. Found here are approximately 140,000 clones, 70% to 90% of them singletons; the top ten hold roughly 1.4%. Sequenced input: PBMCs. All receptors come from a woman in her thirties in good health and CMV-seronegative.

The chain carries TRBV5-1 and TRBJ2-5; 7 bases match TRBD2. J was trimmed by 1 base and V by 0 bases; bases with no gene match: 3. CDR1 is SGHRS, CDR2 YFSETQ, per germline. This CDR3 contains 15 residues. The CDR3 DNA reads as TGCGCCAGCAGCTTGGATGGGGGGGTCCAAGAGACCCAGTACTTC. This sequence encodes CASSLDGGVQETQYF.

This clone was observed a few times. V is TRBV7-2 and J is TRBJ1-2; no definite D call. Germline CDR1 is SGHTA and CDR2 is FQGNSA. V was pared by 1 base and J by 3 bases, with 9 bases between. The CDR3 has 14 amino acids. The CDR3 loop is CASSLGHSDYGYTF. The DNA for the CDR3 is TGTGCCAGCAGCTTAGGGCATTCTGACTATGGCTACACCTTC.

J is TRBJ2-2 and V is TRBV6-6; possible D gene TRBD1, 6 bases. V was trimmed by 7 bases and J by 1 base, leaving 13 bases between them. Per the germline V gene, CDR1 is MNHNY and CDR2 is SVGAGI (reference sequence). The CDR3 is made up of 15 amino acids. The CDR3 region has the DNA TGTGCCAGCACTTTACAGGGCCTGAACACCGGGGAGCTGTTTTTT. Protein sequence: CASTLQGLNTGELFF.

V and J are TRBV7-6 and TRBJ1-3; 8 bases fit TRBD1. V gave up 1 base and J gave up 8 bases; unmatched junction bases: 4. CDR1 and CDR2 from the germline V gene are SGHVS and FNYEAQ. This CDR3 is built from 14 residues. The CDR3 DNA sequence: TGTGCCAGCAGCTTAGACGGACAGGGTTACACCATATATTTT. Residues: CASSLDGQGYTIYF. Variable domain in full (rest from reference TRBV7-6 and TRBJ1-3): GAGVSQSPRYKVTKRGQDVALRCDPISGHVSLYWYRQALGQGPEFLTYFNYEAQQDKSGLPNDRFSAERPEGSISTLTIQRTEQRDSAMYRCASSLDGQGYTIYFGEGSWLTVV.

V is TRBV7-8 and J is TRBJ1-6; D unclear. V lost 2 bases to trimming and J lost 8 bases, with 13 bases between them. Germline-derived CDR1 and CDR2 are SGHVS and FQNEAQ. The CDR3 consists of 15 residues. The CDR3 sequence: CASSLRTAADSPLHF. In DNA form, the CDR3 reads TGTGCCAGCAGCTTACGGACGGCAGCGGATTCACCCCTCCACTTT. Looking up the rest from reference TRBV7-8 and TRBJ1-6 gives the full variable domain: GAGVSQSPRYKVAKRGQDVALRCDPISGHVSLFWYQQALGQGPEFLTYFQNEAQLDKSGLPSDRFFAERPEGSVSTLKIQRTQQEDSAVYLCASSLRTAADSPLHFGNGTRLTVT.